These 13 T cell receptor beta chains came from one sample sequenced in a study of blood T cell repertoires in COVID-19. This table comes from immunoSEQ multiplex PCR, and its TCRdb copy is limited to in-frame clones, with some not included. The sample records about 250,000 clones, over 75% being singletons. Sample: peripheral blood. The receptors were gathered from a woman aged 40 to 50 who had recovered from COVID-19.

V usage is TRBV24-1 and J usage is TRBJ2-6; 7 bases line up with TRBD1. J lost 1 base, V lost 3 bases, and 8 bases had no gene match. Germline V lookup: CDR1 KGHDR, CDR2 SFDVKD. This CDR3 has 18 amino acids. CDR3 in amino acids: CATSDPRDSPSGANVLTF. The CDR3 DNA is TGTGCCACCAGTGATCCACGGGACAGTCCATCTGGGGCCAACGTCCTGACTTTC.

The J gene is TRBJ2-1, the V gene TRBV19; possibly TRBD2 for D (6 bases). Per the germline V gene, CDR1 is LNHDA and CDR2 is SQIVND (reference sequence). Deletions cut 5 bases from V and 7 bases from J, with 18 bases between. The CDR3 extends over 15 amino acids. The CDR3 protein is CASSVGTGKPNEQFF. CDR3 DNA: TGTGCCAGTAGTGTGGGGACTGGAAAACCTAATGAGCAGTTCTTC.

The V call is TRBV30, the J call TRBJ2-7; 8 nucleotides match TRBD1. Germline-derived CDR1 and CDR2 are GTSNPN and SVGIG (reference sequence). This CDR3 is 13 amino acids long. The V and J ends lost 2 bases and 6 bases, in that order; junction bases with no gene match: 6. CDR3 DNA sequence: TGTGCCTGGAGTAACAGGGGGGACTCCGAGCAGTACTTC. The encoded protein is CAWSNRGDSEQYF.

V gene TRBV7-2 combines with J gene TRBJ2-7, with TRBD2 matching over 7 bases. Germline V CDR1 and CDR2: SGHTA, FQGNSA. The CDR3 loop spans 13 amino acids. J was trimmed by 3 bases and V by 1 base; bases with no gene match: 0. DNA for the CDR3: TGTGCCAGCAGCTTAGAGCGGGACTACGAGCAGTACTTC. Translated: CASSLERDYEQYF.

This chain connects TRBV6-5 to TRBJ1-6; 7 nucleotides line up with TRBD1. There are 15 residues in the CDR3. V gave up 6 bases and J gave up 4 bases; unmatched junction bases: 6. CDR1 MNHEY and CDR2 SVGAGI come from the germline V gene. CDR3 sequence: CASRETGSYNSPLHF. Written as DNA, the CDR3 is TGTGCCAGCAGAGAGACAGGGTCTTATAATTCACCCCTCCACTTT.

The count of this clone is one. Different DNA sequences within this sample yield the same CDR3. The V and J genes are TRBV7-2 and TRBJ1-6, with 10 bases identical to TRBD1. V dropped 5 bases and J dropped 6; count of bases not matched to a gene: 4. Germline CDR1 SGHTA, CDR2 FQGNSA. This CDR3 comprises 15 residues. Here the CDR3 reads CASSLGTGVNSPLHF. CDR3 nucleotides: TGTGCCAGCAGCCTGGGGACAGGGGTTAATTCACCCCTCCACTTT.

V and J are TRBV11-2 and TRBJ2-2; perhaps TRBD2 as D (5 bases). The CDR3 totals 14 residues. Trimming shortened V by 5 bases and J by 8 bases, and 15 bases separated the two germline ends. Looked up from germline, CDR1 is SGHAT and CDR2 is FQNNGV. The CDR3 DNA reads TGTGCCAGCAGCCGTGGCGGGCCCGTAGGGGAGCTGTTTTTT. Translated: CASSRGGPVGELFF.

This chain connects TRBV5-1 to TRBJ2-5; no definite D call. The ends were cut back, 4 bases at V and 5 bases at J, with 21 bases in the middle. This CDR3 region has 16 residues. The germline V gene encodes CDR1 SGHRS and CDR2 YFSETQ. CDR3 coding DNA: TGCGCCAGCAGCCTTCGGGTTGACGGTGCACCTGAGACCCAGTACTTC. This sequence encodes CASSLRVDGAPETQYF.

The V and J genes are TRBV5-1 and TRBJ1-2, with 7 bases fitting TRBD1. The CDR3 is made up of 17 amino acids. The germline V gene has CDR1 SGHRS and CDR2 YFSETQ. Trimming cost V 0 bases and J 7 bases; bases outside gene matches: 15. CDR3 DNA sequence: TGCGCCAGCAGCTTGGGATGGGAAGGGGGCGCGAATCTTGGCTACACCTTC. Its protein is CASSLGWEGGANLGYTF.

This rearrangement joins TRBV2 to TRBJ2-7, with 7 nucleotides matching TRBD1. This CDR3 has 14 residues. The ends lost 5 bases at V and 2 bases at J; junction bases unmatched: 6. The germline CDR1 and CDR2 sequences are SNHLY and FYNNEI. The CDR3 spells CASSHDRVAYEQYF. The CDR3 DNA sequence: TGTGCCAGCAGTCATGACAGGGTAGCCTACGAGCAGTACTTC.

The chain carries TRBV18 and TRBJ2-1; D gene uncertain. This CDR3 contains 15 residues. Germline loops: CDR1 KGHSH, CDR2 LQKENI. V was trimmed by 7 bases and J by 0 bases, leaving 13 bases between them. The CDR3 bases are TGTGCCAGCTTCACCGGTGCAGGCTCCTACAATGAGCAGTTCTTC. Translating it yields CASFTGAGSYNEQFF.

The chain carries TRBV7-3 and TRBJ2-5, with 7 bases that match TRBD2. This CDR3 has 14 residues. V was pared by 4 bases and J by 2 bases, with 4 bases of the junction left unmatched. Germline values: CDR1 SGHTA, CDR2 FQGTGA. The CDR3 here is CASSSSGLQETQYF. The CDR3 DNA is TGTGCCAGCAGCTCCTCGGGACTACAAGAGACCCAGTACTTC.

V usage is TRBV9 and J usage is TRBJ2-7; TRBD1 aligns across 7 bases. Trimming took 3 bases from V and 4 from J; bases not matched to a gene: 13. The CDR3 sequence is 16 residues long. Germline CDR1 reads SGDLS; CDR2 reads YYNGEE. In DNA form, the CDR3 reads TGTGCCAGCAGCGCGGTCGACAGGGTCGGTCTATACGAGCAGTACTTC. Translation: CASSAVDRVGLYEQYF.